This T cell receptor (beta chain) appears in the sequencing data of a study of T cell repertoires in cytomegalovirus infection. Background on the study: Indicated by public TCR beta signatures were CMV infection and matching HLA type.

V lost 4 bases, J lost 1 base, and 3 bases stayed unmatched. CDR3 length: 15 amino acids. Germline V gives CDR1 SEHNR, CDR2 FQNEAQ (reference sequence). This clonotype was counted at least ten times. Its specificity is not known. TCRdb re-analysed the reads in MiXCR, keeping a single row per CDR3 protein. Counted here are more than 200,000 distinct CDR3 sequences, less than 9.5% occurring once; the ten biggest clones make up roughly 15%. Whole-study findings and limits: There were carriers of CMV plus the relevant HLA, and cumulative public TCR beta family frequency identified them. There were HLA-C-restricted CMV-specific TCR beta clonotypes dominating the ex vivo response.

The receptor was derived from a human donor in good health (CMV status not recorded). Some clones in this sample may be carry-over from other donors' samples. This chain links TRBV7-9 with TRBJ2-5; 10 positions agree with TRBD1. Sequencing input: PBMCs. This CDR3 is CASSSGQGSQETQYF. As DNA, the CDR3 is TGTGCCAGCAGCTCGGGACAGGGGTCCCAAGAGACCCAGTACTTC.